These 9 T cell receptor beta chains were all obtained from the same sample, sequenced in a study of blood T cell repertoires in COVID-19. Data came from immunoSEQ multiplex PCR; TCRdb stores just in-frame clones and leaves some out. The sample lists roughly 60,000 clones; 82% were seen once. Sequences were obtained from peripheral blood. These receptors were collected from a human donor in a cohort sampled during active or convalescent COVID-19.

The chain recombines TRBV6-2 or TRBV6-3 with TRBJ1-4; D is undetermined. The CDR3 sequence is 13 residues long. Germline V CDR1 and CDR2: MNHEY, SVGEGT. V lost 0 bases and J lost 11, with 10 bases in between. CDR3 sequence (DNA): TGTGCCAGCAGTTACTCGCCAGAGGAGAAACTGTTTTTT. As protein: CASSYSPEEKLFF.

V gene TRBV9 combines with J gene TRBJ2-1, with 9 bases lining up with TRBD2. The CDR3 is 16 residues long. The ends lost 1 base at V and 9 bases at J; junction bases unmatched: 11. Germline V gives CDR1 SGDLS, CDR2 YYNGEE. CDR3 protein: CASSVSQRLAGFEQFF. CDR3 DNA: TGTGCCAGCAGCGTAAGCCAACGTCTAGCGGGGTTTGAGCAGTTCTTC.

This clone was counted at least ten times. This chain connects TRBV19 to TRBJ1-5; TRBD1 matches at 9 bases. This CDR3 spans 14 amino acids. Trimming at V came to 3 bases and at J to 4 bases, leaving 1 base not matched to a gene. The germline CDR1 and CDR2 sequences are LNHDA and SQIVND (reference sequence). CDR3 in DNA: TGTGCCAGTAGTATGGGGACAGGGAATCAGCCCCAGCATTTT. Protein product: CASSMGTGNQPQHF.

This chain joins TRBV18 and TRBJ1-1; 7 bases are shared with TRBD1. Germline V lookup: CDR1 KGHSH, CDR2 LQKENI. The CDR3 is made up of 16 amino acids. Trimming removed 4 bases from V and 1 base from J; junction bases left unmatched: 9. Here the CDR3 DNA reads TGTGCCAGCTCACAATCCGCGGGACAGAAGAACACTGAAGCTTTCTTT. Residues: CASSQSAGQKNTEAFF.

The chain uses TRBV7-3 and TRBJ2-5; 11 nucleotides agree with TRBD2. This CDR3 contains 15 residues. V lost 5 bases and J lost 0; bases outside the gene matches: 2. CDR1 is SGHTA and CDR2 is FQGTGA in the germline V gene. The CDR3 reads CASSPSGGYQETQYF. The CDR3 DNA follows: TGTGCCAGCAGCCCTAGCGGGGGGTACCAAGAGACCCAGTACTTC.

The rearrangement uses TRBV20-1 and TRBJ1-5; D unclear. The CDR3 contains 14 residues. Germline V CDR1 and CDR2: DFQATT, SNEGSKA (reference sequence). Trimming left V 3 bases short and J 2 bases short, with 11 bases between. The CDR3 bases are TGCAGTGCTAGTCCCCCCCGAGGCAATCAGCCCCAGCATTTT. This sequence encodes CSASPPRGNQPQHF.

The chain joins TRBV19 to TRBJ1-2; D may be TRBD1 (6 bases). CDR3 size: 16 residues. Germline values: CDR1 LNHDA, CDR2 SQIVND (reference sequence). Trimming cost V 1 base and J 2 bases, with 14 bases left between them. CDR3 DNA: TGTGCCAGTAGTATAGGAGGGACACTACCGAACTATGGCTACACCTTC. Its translation is CASSIGGTLPNYGYTF.

This rearrangement joins TRBV9 to TRBJ1-2; the match to TRBD1 covers 10 bases. CDR3 length: 16 residues. J gave up 2 bases and V 0 bases, and 4 bases lay outside the gene matches. Germline assignment: CDR1 SGDLS and CDR2 YYNGEE. In nucleotides, the CDR3 is TGTGCCAGCAGCGTAGCCTGGACAGGGGGGAACTATGGCTACACCTTC. As protein: CASSVAWTGGNYGYTF. The complete variable domain, with remaining parts taken from reference TRBV9 and TRBJ1-2, reads DSGVTQTPKHLITATGQRVTLRCSPRSGDLSVYWYQQSLDQGLQFLIQYYNGEERAKGNILERFSAQQFPDLHSELNLSSLELGDSALYFCASSVAWTGGNYGYTFGSGTRLTVV.

This chain joins TRBV5-1 and TRBJ2-1, with TRBD1 identical over 7 bases. Germline CDR1 SGHRS, CDR2 YFSETQ. The J segment lost 0 bases and the V segment lost 4 bases, leaving 10 bases of the junction unmatched. The CDR3 covers 17 residues. The DNA of the CDR3 is TGCGCCAGCAGCCTGGTGGCAGGGGGACCCTCCTACAATGAGCAGTTCTTC. This encodes CASSLVAGGPSYNEQFF.